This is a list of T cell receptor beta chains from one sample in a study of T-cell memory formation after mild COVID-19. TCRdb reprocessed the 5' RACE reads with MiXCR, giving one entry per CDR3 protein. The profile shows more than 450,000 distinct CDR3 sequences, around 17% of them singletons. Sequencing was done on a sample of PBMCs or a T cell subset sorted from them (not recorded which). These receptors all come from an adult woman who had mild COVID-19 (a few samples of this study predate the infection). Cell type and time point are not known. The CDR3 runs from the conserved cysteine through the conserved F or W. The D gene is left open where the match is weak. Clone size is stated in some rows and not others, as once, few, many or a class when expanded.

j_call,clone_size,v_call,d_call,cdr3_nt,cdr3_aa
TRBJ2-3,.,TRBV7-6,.,TGTGCCAGCAGCGAATCCAGAATCGGCCCCGTAGATACGCAGTATTTT,CASSESRIGPVDTQYF
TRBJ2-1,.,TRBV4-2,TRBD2,TGTGCCAGCAGCCAAGGCTATCCCGGGACTAGCGGAAACAATGAGCAGTTCTTC,CASSQGYPGTSGNNEQFF
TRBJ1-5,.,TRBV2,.,TGTGCCAGCAGTAGTTTGCTCCATCCGGGGACATTGGTCGGGTCAAATCAGCCCCAGCATTTT,CASSSLLHPGTLVGSNQPQHF
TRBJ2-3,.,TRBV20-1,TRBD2,TGCAGTGCTAGGGGGACTAGCGGTTCAGATACGCAGTATTTT,CSARGTSGSDTQYF
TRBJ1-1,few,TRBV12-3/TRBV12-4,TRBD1,TGTGCCAGCAGCCTTAGGACAGGATCGAACACTGAAGCTTTCTTT,CASSLRTGSNTEAFF
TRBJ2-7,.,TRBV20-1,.,TGCAGTGCTAGCAGACAGGCTTACTACGAGCAGTACTTC,CSASRQAYYEQYF
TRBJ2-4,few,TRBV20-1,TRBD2,TGCAGTGCTAGAGTAATTCTAGCGGGTCTAGCCAAAAACATTCAGTACTTC,CSARVILAGLAKNIQYF
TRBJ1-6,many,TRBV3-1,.,TGTGCCAGCAGCCAAGAAAATGGGGCACTACGGAATTCACCCCTCCACTTT,CASSQENGALRNSPLHF
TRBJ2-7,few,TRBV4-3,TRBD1,TGCGCCAGCAGCCACCTCCCCGGGACAGGGGGCGACTACGAGCAGTACTTC,CASSHLPGTGGDYEQYF
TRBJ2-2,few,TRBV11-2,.,TGTGCCAGCAGACCACAGGCTGGTCGCCCCGGGGAGCTGTTTTTT,CASRPQAGRPGELFF
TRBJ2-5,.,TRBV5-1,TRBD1,TGCGCCAGCAGCTCCGACAGGGGAGCAGAGACCCAGTACTTC,CASSSDRGAETQYF
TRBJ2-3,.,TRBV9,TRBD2,TGTGCCAGCAGCGTAGCTACGAGCGGGACTAGCACAGATACGCAGTATTTT,CASSVATSGTSTDTQYF
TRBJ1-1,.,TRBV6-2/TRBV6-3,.,TGTGCCAGCACCAGGGGCGTTCGGAACACTGAAGCTTTCTTT,CASTRGVRNTEAFF
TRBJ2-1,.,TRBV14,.,TGTGCCAGCAGCCCTCCCAGGGGGACTAGGGGCAATGAGCAGTTCTTC,CASSPPRGTRGNEQFF